The clone carrying this TCR beta chain has just a few counts. 60 Vbeta and 13 Jbeta primers were used in PCR. Here immunoSEQ multiplex PCR was the method, and the copy in TCRdb shows in-frame clones only, minus some. The table lists 84,000 or so clones, 77% of them singletons. These data belong to a study of cytomegalovirus exposure and HLA in healthy donors. Germline V gene sequence: CDR1 LNHDA, CDR2 SQIVND (reference sequence). The CDR3 extends over 15 amino acids. After removal of 1 base from V and 6 bases from J, the junction contained 6 bases not matched to a gene. The chain has TRBV19 and TRBJ2-7; 10 bases are a match to TRBD2. The source material was PBMCs. The origin of this receptor is a man aged 30-40 years in good health and CMV-seronegative. CDR3 sequence reads: CASSIVGAGGSEQYF. CDR3 DNA: TGTGCCAGTAGTATAGTAGGAGCGGGAGGGAGCGAGCAGTACTTC.